This T cell receptor beta chain was observed in a study of blood T cell repertoires in COVID-19. About the study: Both acute and convalescent COVID-19 samples were obtained from the United States, Italy and Spain. From T cells, B-cell-depleted T cells, or PBMCs came the material, which was cDNA or gDNA.

In the source study's methods: The authors estimated nucleated cell counts from reference gene primer amplification. The method was immunoSEQ multiplex PCR; TCRdb's version includes in-frame clones alone and lacks a portion of them. The V and J calls and clone size come from that table; D and trimming were worked out from the DNA. The sample contains 95,000 to 120,000 clones, roughly 85% of which appear only once. Germline lookup yields CDR1 MDHEN and CDR2 SYDVKM. CDR3 size: 14 residues. The ends lost 7 bases at V and 6 bases at J; junction bases unmatched: 5. V gene TRBV28 combines with J gene TRBJ1-6; 8 bases align to TRBD1. The sample taken for sequencing was peripheral blood. This receptor was obtained from a human donor in a cohort sampled during active COVID-19. CDR3 bases: TGTGCCAGCACTACGGACAGGGCTAATTCACCCCTCCACTTT. Translating gives CASTTDRANSPLHF.